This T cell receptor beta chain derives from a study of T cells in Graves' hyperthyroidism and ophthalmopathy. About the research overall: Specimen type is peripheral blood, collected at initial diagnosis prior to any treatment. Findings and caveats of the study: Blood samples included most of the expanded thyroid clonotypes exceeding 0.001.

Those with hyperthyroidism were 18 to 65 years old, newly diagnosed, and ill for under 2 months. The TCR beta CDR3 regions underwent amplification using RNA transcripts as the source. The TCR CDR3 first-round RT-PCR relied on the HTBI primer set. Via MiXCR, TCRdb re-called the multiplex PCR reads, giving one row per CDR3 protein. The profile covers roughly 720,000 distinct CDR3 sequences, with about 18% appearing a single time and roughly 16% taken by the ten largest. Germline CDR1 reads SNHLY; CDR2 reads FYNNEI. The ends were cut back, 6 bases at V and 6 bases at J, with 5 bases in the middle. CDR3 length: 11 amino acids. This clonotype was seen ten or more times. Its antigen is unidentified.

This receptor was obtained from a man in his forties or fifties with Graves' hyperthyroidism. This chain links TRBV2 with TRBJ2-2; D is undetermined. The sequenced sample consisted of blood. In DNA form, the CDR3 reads TGTGCCAGCAGCCCCTCCGGGGAGCTGTTTTTT. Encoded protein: CASSPSGELFF.